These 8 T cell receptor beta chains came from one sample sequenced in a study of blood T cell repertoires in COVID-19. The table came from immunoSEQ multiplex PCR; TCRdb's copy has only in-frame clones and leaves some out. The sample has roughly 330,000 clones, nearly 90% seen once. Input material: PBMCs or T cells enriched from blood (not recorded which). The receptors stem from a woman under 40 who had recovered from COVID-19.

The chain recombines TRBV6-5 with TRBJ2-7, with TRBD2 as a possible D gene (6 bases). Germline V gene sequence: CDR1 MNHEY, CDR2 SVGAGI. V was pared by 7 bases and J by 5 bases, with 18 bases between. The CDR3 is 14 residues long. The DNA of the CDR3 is TGTGCCAGCACCCTCGTGCGGGGCGGGAACGAGCAGTACTTC. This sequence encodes CASTLVRGGNEQYF.

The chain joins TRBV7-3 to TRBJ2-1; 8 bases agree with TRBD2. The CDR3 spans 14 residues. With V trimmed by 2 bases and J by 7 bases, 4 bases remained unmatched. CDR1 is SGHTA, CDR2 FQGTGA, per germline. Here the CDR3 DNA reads TGTGCCAGCAGCTTAGGGATAGCGGGAAATGAGCAGTTCTTC. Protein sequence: CASSLGIAGNEQFF.

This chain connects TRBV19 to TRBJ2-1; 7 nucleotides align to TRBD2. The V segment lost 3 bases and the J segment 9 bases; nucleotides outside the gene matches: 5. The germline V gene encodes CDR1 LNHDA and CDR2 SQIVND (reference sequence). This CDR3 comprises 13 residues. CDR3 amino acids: CASSIVSGAEQFF. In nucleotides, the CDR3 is TGTGCCAGTAGTATCGTCAGCGGGGCTGAGCAGTTCTTC.

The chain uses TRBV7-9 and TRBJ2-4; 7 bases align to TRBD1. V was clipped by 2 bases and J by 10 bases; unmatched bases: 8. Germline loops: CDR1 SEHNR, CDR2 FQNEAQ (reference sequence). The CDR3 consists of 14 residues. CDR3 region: CASSLSSGTEIQYF. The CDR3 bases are TGTGCCAGCAGCTTAAGCTCCGGGACAGAAATTCAGTACTTC.

This CDR3 is CASSSEADTQYF. In DNA form, the CDR3 reads TGTGCCAGCAGCTCGGAGGCAGATACGCAGTATTTT. The chain is built from TRBV7-9 and TRBJ2-3; perhaps TRBD2 as D (5 bases). V gave up 4 bases and J gave up 4 bases, with 6 bases separating them. This CDR3 is built from 12 residues. The germline gives CDR1 SEHNR, CDR2 FQNEAQ (reference sequence).

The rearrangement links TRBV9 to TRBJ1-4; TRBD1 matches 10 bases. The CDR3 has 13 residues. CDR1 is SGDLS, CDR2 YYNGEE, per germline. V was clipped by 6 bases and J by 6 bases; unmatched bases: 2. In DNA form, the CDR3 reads TGTGCCAGCAAAGGGACAGGGGATGAAAAACTGTTTTTT. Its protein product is CASKGTGDEKLFF.

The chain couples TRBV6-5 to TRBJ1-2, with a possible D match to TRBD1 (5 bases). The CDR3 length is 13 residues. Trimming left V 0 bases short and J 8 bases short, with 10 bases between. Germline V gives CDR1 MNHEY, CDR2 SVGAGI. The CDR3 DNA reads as TGTGCCAGCAGTTACTCAGGGGCGCAGGGCTACACCTTC. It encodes CASSYSGAQGYTF.

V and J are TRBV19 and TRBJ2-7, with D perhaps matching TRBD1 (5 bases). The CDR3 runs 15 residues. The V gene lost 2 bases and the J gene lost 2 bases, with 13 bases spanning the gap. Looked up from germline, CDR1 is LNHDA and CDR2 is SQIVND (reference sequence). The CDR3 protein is CASSIIIGAPYEQYF. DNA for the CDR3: TGTGCCAGTAGTATAATTATAGGGGCCCCCTACGAGCAGTACTTC.